This T cell receptor beta chain is drawn from a study of T cells after yellow fever vaccination. Background on the study: Low-cell-number fractions underwent preparation using SMART-Seq v4 Ultra Low Input.

There are 13 residues in the CDR3. V was shortened by 0 bases and J by 2 bases, with 5 bases between the two germline ends. Germline CDR1 reads DFQATT; CDR2 reads SNEGSKA (reference sequence). Study observations and caveats: Reappearance after the booster was observed for most primary-vaccination clones (96% CD4, roughly 88% CD8).

A 5'RACE template-switching step, the method used to make TCR cDNA, added a universal primer site and UMIs. MiXCR, run by TCRdb on the 5' RACE reads, gives a single entry per CDR3 protein. The profile shows fewer than 350,000 distinct CDR3 sequences, 3.5% to 4.5% of them singletons. For this clonotype: The antigen remains undetermined.

The clonotype comes from a man aged 18 to 35 who received the YFV17D yellow fever vaccine. The rearrangement links TRBV20-1 to TRBJ1-3, with D unresolved. Sequences were derived from PBMCs, sampled 15 days after the yellow fever booster vaccination. The CDR3 sequence is CSAREGTGNTIYF. The CDR3 nucleotides read TGCAGTGCTAGAGAGGGGACTGGAAACACCATATATTTT.